Listed below are T cell receptor beta chains from one sample, sequenced in a study of CD4+ T cells in melanoma. Profiled with immunoSEQ multiplex PCR; TCRdb holds only in-frame clones, not every one. The table records about 110,000 clones, about 90% of them present only once. The source material was peripheral blood. All receptors come from a human donor with melanoma. Both conserved end residues are part of each CDR3. The D gene is left open where the match is weak. Not every row has a clone size; where given, it reads once, few, many or a size class.

cdr3_nt cdr3_aa j_call v_call clone_size d_call
TGTGCCAGCAAAGAACTAGCGAAGAAAGAGACCCAGTACTTC CASKELAKKETQYF TRBJ2-5 TRBV7-9 NA TRBD2
TGCGCCAGCAGCGCAGCTTCTAGCGGGACTAACGAGCAGTACTTC CASSAASSGTNEQYF TRBJ2-7 TRBV5-1 NA TRBD2
TGTGCCAGCAAGGGACAGGGAGGCTATGGCTACACCTTC CASKGQGGYGYTF TRBJ1-2 TRBV2 NA TRBD1
TGCGCCAGCAGCCAAGGATCCCTGGGTGGCTACACCTTC CASSQGSLGGYTF TRBJ1-2 TRBV4-1 NA NA
TGTGCCAGCAGCTCCGGGACTACCCCCGGGGAGCTGTTTTTT CASSSGTTPGELFF TRBJ2-2 TRBV7-3 NA TRBD2
TGTGCCAGCAGCACCCAGGGGGCGCGGGTCACTGAAGCTTTCTTT CASSTQGARVTEAFF TRBJ1-1 TRBV7-2 NA TRBD1
TGTGCCAGCAGTTCACGGACAGGGACTGGAAACACCATATATTTT CASSSRTGTGNTIYF TRBJ1-3 TRBV28 NA TRBD1
TGTGCCAGCACCGTCTTAGCGGGAGGCTACAATGAGCAGTTCTTC CASTVLAGGYNEQFF TRBJ2-1 TRBV11-2 NA TRBD2
TGTGCCAGCAGCTTCGCCATAGCGGGACTAGCGGGCACAGATACGCAGTATTTT CASSFAIAGLAGTDTQYF TRBJ2-3 TRBV5-6 NA TRBD2
TGCAGCGTTGAAGATCTGGGGGCAGATACGCAGTATTTT CSVEDLGADTQYF TRBJ2-3 TRBV29-1 NA NA
TGTGCCAGCAGCTTCGGGACAGCTGGAAACACCATATATTTT CASSFGTAGNTIYF TRBJ1-3 TRBV13 NA TRBD1
TGCGCCAGCATCGCCCGTCCGGGACTAGCAGGCGAGCAGTACTTC CASIARPGLAGEQYF TRBJ2-7 TRBV5-1 NA TRBD2
TGTGCCAGCAGGGCAGGGGAGTGGAATCAGCCCCAGCATTTT CASRAGEWNQPQHF TRBJ1-5 TRBV7-2 NA NA
TGTGCCAGCAGCTTAGCGCAGAGCGCCGAGCAGTACTTC CASSLAQSAEQYF TRBJ2-7 TRBV7-2 NA NA
TGTGCAACTACAGATACGCAGTATTTT CATTDTQYF TRBJ2-3 TRBV7-6 NA NA
TGTGCCAGCAATTCGACGGGACAGTCCACAGATACGCAGTATTTT CASNSTGQSTDTQYF TRBJ2-3 TRBV6-4 NA TRBD1
TGCGCCAGTGGTCCCGGGTCAGCAACTAATGAAAAACTGTTTTTT CASGPGSATNEKLFF TRBJ1-4 TRBV4-3 NA NA
TGTGCCAGCAGCCCCGGTAGGGGAACTAATGAAAAACTGTTTTTT CASSPGRGTNEKLFF TRBJ1-4 TRBV5-8 NA NA
TGCAGCGCCTCGGGATCCCTAATGGACGGGGAGCTGTTTTTT CSASGSLMDGELFF TRBJ2-2 TRBV29-1 few NA
TGTGCCAGCAGTAGAACAGGGGACAGCAATCAGCCCCAGCATTTT CASSRTGDSNQPQHF TRBJ1-5 TRBV6-5 NA TRBD1
TGTGCCAGTAGGTCGGCCAGTAGCTCTGGGGCCAACGTCCTGACTTTC CASRSASSSGANVLTF TRBJ2-6 TRBV19 NA NA
TGTGCCAGCAGCTTAGGGGGGTCTCTAGATCGCATTCGGCAGTTCTTC CASSLGGSLDRIRQFF TRBJ2-1 TRBV7-2 NA NA
TGCAGCGGTCGGACAGGGGGTAGGGAGACCCAGTACTTC CSGRTGGRETQYF TRBJ2-5 TRBV29-1 NA TRBD1
TGTGCCAGCAGCCAACTTTTACCGGGACAGGGATACGAAAAACTGTTTTTT CASSQLLPGQGYEKLFF TRBJ1-4 TRBV4-2 few TRBD1
TGTGCCAGCGGGGGGATCTCCTATAATTCACCCCTCCACTTT CASGGISYNSPLHF TRBJ1-6 TRBV9 NA NA
TGTGCCAGCAGTTACTTTCACAGGGCGAATGAAAAACTGTTTTTT CASSYFHRANEKLFF TRBJ1-4 TRBV6-5 NA NA
TGCGCCAGCAGCGCTTCCGGGAGGGGCCCCCTCTACGAGCAGTACTTC CASSASGRGPLYEQYF TRBJ2-7 TRBV5-1 NA TRBD2
TGTGCCAGCAGCCCGGGGGCTGAAGCTTTCTTT CASSPGAEAFF TRBJ1-1 TRBV4-2 NA NA
TGTGCCAGCAGCCGAAAATCTAGCGGGAGGGCCGAAGATACGCAGTATTTT CASSRKSSGRAEDTQYF TRBJ2-3 TRBV4-2 NA TRBD2
TGCAGCGCCAACAGGGTGCGGGAGACCCAGTACTTC CSANRVRETQYF TRBJ2-5 TRBV29-1 NA NA